This T cell receptor beta chain was sequenced for a study of T cells in localized non-small cell lung cancer. Repertoires were generated with immunoSEQ multiplex PCR, while TCRdb's copy carries only in-frame clones and drops some. The table has 40,000 to 65,000 clones, around 87% seen once. Germline CDR1 and CDR2: LNHDA and SQIVND (reference sequence). V was shortened by 5 bases and J by 1 base, with 21 bases between the two germline ends. CDR3 length equals 18 residues. The sequences come from PBMCs, collected before any cancer treatment. The sequence came from a female donor with stage II lung adenocarcinoma. The rearrangement joins TRBV19 to TRBJ1-5; tentatively, D is TRBD1 (6 bases). The CDR3 region has the DNA TGTGCCAGTAGTCCCGGTCCCCAACAGGGTGCCAGCAATCAGCCCCAGCATTTT. Amino acid sequence: CASSPGPQQGASNQPQHF. Based on the CDR3 plus reference TRBV19 and TRBJ1-5, the full variable domain is DGGITQSPKYLFRKEGQNVTLSCEQNLNHDAMYWYRQDPGQGLRLIYYSQIVNDFQKGDIAEGYSVSREKKESFPLTVTSAQKNPTAFYLCASSPGPQQGASNQPQHFGDGTRLSIL.